A selection of T cell receptor beta chains follows, all from one sample in a study of metastatic and nonmetastatic thyroid tumors. TCRdb recomputed clones from the PCR reads via MiXCR. The sample contains approximately 29,000 clones, about 32% of which appear only once. The specimen sequenced was blood. The receptor source for this set is a female donor with papillary thyroid cancer or a benign thyroid nodule (not recorded which). Some clones in this sample may be carry-over from other donors' samples. Both conserved end residues are part of each CDR3. A D gene is named only where the DNA matches it firmly. Clone size is stated in some rows and not others, as once, few, many or a class when expanded.

j_gene | v_gene | d_gene | abundance | len | CDR3aa | CDR3nt
TRBJ2-2 | TRBV6-1 | TRBD2 | - | 16 | CASRGGGTGGTGELFF | TGTGCCAGCAGGGGCGGCGGCACGGGGGGCACCGGGGAGCTGTTTTTT
TRBJ2-7 | TRBV30 | - | - | 12 | CAWVGSSYEQYF | TGTGCCTGGGTCGGGAGCTCCTACGAGCAGTACTTC
TRBJ2-2 | TRBV19 | TRBD1 | few | 14 | CASTTGVFAGYLFF | TGTGCCAGTACCACAGGGGTATTTGCCGGGTATCTGTTTTTT
TRBJ2-7 | TRBV5-4 | TRBD2 | many | 16 | CASSSYSGRALYEQYF | TGTGCCAGCAGCTCATATAGCGGGAGGGCCCTCTACGAGCAGTACTTC
TRBJ2-1 | TRBV19 | - | few | 15 | CASNRAASSYNEQFF | TGTGCCAGTAATCGAGCGGCGAGCTCCTACAATGAGCAGTTCTTC
TRBJ1-1 | TRBV3-1 | TRBD1 | many | 13 | CASSSNRGTEAFF | TGTGCCAGCAGCTCGAACAGGGGCACTGAAGCTTTCTTT
TRBJ2-7 | TRBV6-5 | TRBD2 | - | 18 | CASSYRPSDKREAYEQYF | TGTGCCAGCAGTTACCGGCCCTCGGATAAGCGGGAGGCATACGAGCAGTACTTC
TRBJ2-2 | TRBV6-1 | - | - | 13 | CSSRPLGTGELFF | TGTTCCAGCCGACCCCTAGGCACCGGGGAGCTGTTTTTT
TRBJ1-2 | TRBV20-1 | - | - | 14 | CSASDQGQTLGYTF | TGCAGTGCTTCGGACCAAGGACAGACTCTCGGCTACACCTTC
TRBJ1-1 | TRBV28 | - | many | 18 | CASSTTLTRLATNTEAFF | TGTGCCAGCAGCACTACATTAACACGGCTGGCGACGAACACTGAAGCTTTCTTT
TRBJ1-6 | TRBV11-2 | - | many | 15 | CASSLEGRYGSPLHF | TGTGCCAGCAGCTTAGAGGGGAGGTACGGGTCACCCCTCCACTTT
TRBJ1-1 | TRBV6-1 | - | many | 16 | CASSHTYKGGGDEAFF | TGTGCCAGCAGCCACACTTATAAGGGAGGGGGAGATGAAGCTTTCTTT
TRBJ2-3 | TRBV6-1 | - | many | 14 | CASRVGAFTDTQYF | TGTGCCAGCAGGGTGGGGGCTTTCACAGATACGCAGTATTTT
TRBJ2-5 | TRBV30 | - | - | 17 | CAWSVRGRARAQETQYF | TGTGCCTGGAGTGTACGGGGAAGGGCCCGGGCCCAAGAGACCCAGTACTTC
TRBJ1-4 | TRBV6-1 | - | - | 14 | CASSARQGGEKLFF | TGTGCCAGCAGTGCTAGGCAGGGCGGTGAAAAACTGTTTTTT
TRBJ2-3 | TRBV4-3 | - | many | 16 | CASSQSPGSSTDTQYF | TGCGCCAGCAGCCAAAGTCCCGGTTCGTCCACAGATACGCAGTATTTT
TRBJ2-1 | TRBV20-1 | TRBD2 | medium-sized | 15 | CSARVWEGVSNEQFF | TGCAGTGCTAGAGTTTGGGAGGGAGTCAGCAATGAGCAGTTCTTC
TRBJ1-1 | TRBV4-2 | - | many | 15 | CASSQDPDTPTEAFF | TGTGCCAGCAGCCAAGATCCAGACACCCCCACTGAAGCTTTCTTT
TRBJ2-7 | TRBV27 | TRBD2 | - | 14 | CASSPTSGSYEQYF | TGTGCCAGCAGCCCGACTAGCGGATCCTACGAGCAGTACTTC
TRBJ2-2 | TRBV7-9 | - | - | 14 | CASSQGGGVGELFF | TGTGCCAGCAGCCAAGGAGGGGGCGTGGGGGAGCTGTTTTTT
TRBJ1-1 | TRBV11-2 | - | - | 13 | CASSKGQNTEAFF | TGTGCCAGCAGCAAGGGACAGAACACTGAAGCTTTCTTT
TRBJ1-5 | TRBV20-1 | - | many | 15 | CSASMISYSNQPQHF | TGCAGTGCTAGTATGATCTCCTATAGCAATCAGCCCCAGCATTTT
TRBJ2-3 | TRBV12-3/TRBV12-4 | - | - | 13 | CASSLTATDTQYF | TGTGCCAGCAGTTTAACCGCCACAGATACGCAGTATTTT
TRBJ1-2 | TRBV6-5 | - | - | 15 | CASSNSGHGASGSTF | TGTGCCAGCAGTAACTCAGGACATGGGGCAAGTGGCTCCACCTTC
TRBJ1-1 | TRBV9 | - | - | 14 | CASIPQWVNTEAFF | TGTGCCAGCATCCCCCAGTGGGTTAACACTGAAGCTTTCTTT
TRBJ2-7 | TRBV30 | - | - | 11 | CAWSWEGEQYF | TGTGCCTGGAGTTGGGAAGGCGAGCAGTACTTC
TRBJ2-4 | TRBV14 | - | many | 17 | CASSQSGTGWSKNIQYF | TGTGCCAGCAGCCAATCAGGCACCGGGTGGTCCAAAAACATTCAGTACTTC
TRBJ2-2 | TRBV6-4 | - | few | 14 | CASSGGEDTGYLFF | TGTGCCAGCAGTGGAGGGGAAGACACCGGGTATCTGTTTTTT
TRBJ2-3 | TRBV6-4 | - | many | 16 | CASSDSGGGNTDTQYF | TGTGCCAGCAGTGACTCAGGAGGGGGCAACACAGATACGCAGTATTTT
TRBJ1-5 | TRBV28 | - | many | 18 | CASSPWGGGGGSNQPQHF | TGTGCCAGCAGTCCGTGGGGCGGGGGCGGGGGTAGCAATCAGCCCCAGCATTTT
TRBJ2-2 | TRBV24-1 | - | few | 14 | CATRTAANTGELFF | TGTGCCACCCGGACAGCTGCGAACACCGGGGAGCTGTTTTTT
TRBJ2-1 | TRBV6-6 | TRBD2 | many | 20 | CASSYPLAGDGGFSYNEQFF | TGTGCCAGCAGTTACCCTTTAGCGGGAGACGGGGGTTTCTCCTACAATGAGCAGTTCTTC
TRBJ2-3 | TRBV5-6 | - | - | 16 | CASSRRGGSGTDTQYF | TGTGCCAGCAGCCGCCGCGGGGGCTCGGGCACAGATACGCAGTATTTT
TRBJ2-1 | TRBV5-1 | TRBD2 | - | 17 | CASSFGLRASGNNEQFF | TGCGCCAGCAGCTTTGGGTTAAGGGCTAGCGGGAACAATGAGCAGTTCTTC
TRBJ1-5 | TRBV5-5 | - | - | 16 | CASSREFTGLPQPQHF | TGTGCCAGCAGCCGCGAATTCACAGGGTTACCTCAGCCCCAGCATTTT
TRBJ2-3 | TRBV10-3 | - | many | 13 | CAIKGEITDTQYF | TGTGCCATCAAGGGGGAAATCACAGATACGCAGTATTTT
TRBJ2-3 | TRBV6-1 | - | - | 15 | CASTLDRIGTDTQYF | TGTGCCAGCACCCTAGACAGGATCGGCACAGATACGCAGTATTTT
TRBJ2-1 | TRBV29-1 | TRBD2 | many | 15 | CSTPFGEGSYNEQFF | TGCAGCACCCCCTTCGGGGAGGGCTCCTACAATGAGCAGTTCTTC
TRBJ2-2 | TRBV25-1 | - | many | 14 | CASTRLGGSGELFF | TGTGCCAGCACCAGGTTGGGGGGCTCCGGGGAGCTGTTTTTT
TRBJ1-2 | TRBV6-1 | - | medium-sized | 16 | CASRVPGTLANYGYTF | TGTGCCAGCAGAGTCCCGGGGACATTAGCTAACTATGGCTACACCTTC
TRBJ1-5 | TRBV7-9 | - | few | 12 | CASSLGYQPQHF | TGTGCCAGCAGCTTAGGTTATCAGCCCCAGCATTTT
TRBJ2-7 | TRBV7-2 | - | few | 11 | CDSSPSYEQYF | TGTGACAGCAGCCCCAGCTACGAGCAGTACTTC
TRBJ1-3 | TRBV27 | - | many | 18 | CASSADTPWGLSGNTIYF | TGTGCCAGCAGTGCGGACACCCCTTGGGGGCTCTCTGGAAACACCATATATTTT
TRBJ2-3 | TRBV9 | - | many | 15 | CASTESERTTDTQYF | TGTGCCAGCACAGAGTCCGAGCGGACCACAGATACGCAGTATTTT
TRBJ2-1 | TRBV11-3 | - | many | 12 | CASSSRGNEQFF | TGTGCCAGCAGCTCAAGGGGCAATGAGCAGTTCTTC
TRBJ2-6 | TRBV9 | - | many | 16 | CASSVGSLSWANVLTF | TGTGCCAGCAGCGTAGGGTCCCTCTCTTGGGCCAACGTCCTGACTTTC
TRBJ2-5 | TRBV7-9 | - | once | 16 | CASSLDDGTGEETQYF | TGTGCCAGCAGCTTGGACGATGGGACCGGGGAAGAGACGCAGTACTTC
TRBJ2-1 | TRBV27 | TRBD1 | - | 13 | CASSSQGYNEQFF | TGTGCCAGCAGTTCACAGGGGTACAATGAGCAGTTCTTC
TRBJ1-4 | TRBV7-2 | - | - | 14 | CASSTETGNEKLFF | TGTGCCAGCAGCACAGAGACCGGAAATGAAAAACTGTTTTTT
TRBJ1-5 | TRBV24-1 | - | - | 15 | CATSDSGLHSTPQHF | TGTGCCACCAGTGATTCGGGGCTCCACTCTACGCCCCAGCATTTT
TRBJ2-6 | TRBV4-3 | - | many | 18 | CASSQAGAGVSGANVLTF | TGCGCCAGCAGCCAAGCGGGGGCTGGGGTATCTGGGGCCAACGTCCTGACTTTC
TRBJ2-2 | TRBV2 | TRBD2 | - | 15 | CASSTSGKSTGELFF | TGTGCCAGTTCTACTAGCGGGAAATCCACCGGGGAGCTGTTTTTT
TRBJ2-7 | TRBV11-3 | - | - | 12 | CANIQWTYEQYF | TGTGCCAACATCCAGTGGACCTACGAGCAGTACTTC